The rows below give T cell receptor beta chains drawn from one sample of a study of technical replicates of blood from a few donors. Assay: immunoSEQ multiplex PCR; the TCRdb copy retains only in-frame clones and omits some. The table includes approximately 99,000 clones, roughly 96% detected once. The sequencing sample was made of T cells isolated from PBMCs. These receptors came from a human donor in good health. Both conserved end residues are part of each CDR3. The order of the fields is J gene, clone size, V gene, CDR3 length, D gene, CDR3 protein, CDR3 DNA. A D gene is named only where the DNA matches it firmly. Clone size is stated in some rows and not others, as once, few, many or a class when expanded.

j_call: TRBJ2-5; clone_size: .; v_call: TRBV6-1; cdr3_length: 14; d_call: TRBD2; cdr3_aa: CATSKAGGQETQYF; cdr3_nt: TGTGCCACCTCGAAGGCGGGAGGGCAAGAGACCCAGTACTTC
j_call: TRBJ1-1; clone_size: .; v_call: TRBV18; cdr3_length: 16; d_call: TRBD1; cdr3_aa: CASSLYMTGEDTEAFF; cdr3_nt: TGTGCCAGCTCCCTTTATATGACAGGGGAAGACACTGAAGCTTTCTTT
j_call: TRBJ2-5; clone_size: .; v_call: TRBV9; cdr3_length: 15; d_call: TRBD2; cdr3_aa: CASSVEGSGRETQYF; cdr3_nt: TGTGCCAGCAGCGTAGAAGGTAGCGGGAGAGAGACCCAGTACTTC
j_call: TRBJ1-2; clone_size: .; v_call: TRBV2; cdr3_length: 13; d_call: .; cdr3_aa: CASRGDKPYGYTF; cdr3_nt: TGTGCCAGCAGGGGAGACAAGCCCTATGGCTACACCTTC
j_call: TRBJ2-1; clone_size: .; v_call: TRBV9; cdr3_length: 17; d_call: TRBD2; cdr3_aa: CASSVAMTTSGSIEQFF; cdr3_nt: TGTGCCAGCAGCGTAGCGATGACGACTAGCGGGAGTATTGAGCAGTTCTTC
j_call: TRBJ1-1; clone_size: .; v_call: TRBV2; cdr3_length: 15; d_call: .; cdr3_aa: CASSEYGQLNTEAFF; cdr3_nt: TGTGCCAGCAGTGAATATGGTCAGTTGAACACTGAAGCTTTCTTT
j_call: TRBJ2-7; clone_size: .; v_call: TRBV7-2; cdr3_length: 14; d_call: TRBD1; cdr3_aa: CASSQPGQGSEQYF; cdr3_nt: TGTGCCAGCAGTCAACCGGGACAGGGTTCCGAGCAGTACTTC
j_call: TRBJ1-5; clone_size: .; v_call: TRBV19; cdr3_length: 15; d_call: .; cdr3_aa: CASSHRDISNQPQHF; cdr3_nt: TGTGCCAGTAGCCACCGGGACATTAGCAATCAGCCCCAGCATTTT
j_call: TRBJ2-3; clone_size: once; v_call: TRBV9; cdr3_length: 20; d_call: TRBD1; cdr3_aa: CASSVDPGQIHSASTDTQYF; cdr3_nt: TGTGCCAGCAGCGTGGACCCGGGACAGATACACTCAGCTAGCACAGATACGCAGTATTTT
j_call: TRBJ1-5; clone_size: .; v_call: TRBV2; cdr3_length: 14; d_call: .; cdr3_aa: CASSSTGINQPQHF; cdr3_nt: TGTGCCAGCAGCTCTACAGGAATCAATCAGCCCCAGCATTTT
j_call: TRBJ1-5; clone_size: .; v_call: TRBV9; cdr3_length: 13; d_call: .; cdr3_aa: CASSVEGVQPQHF; cdr3_nt: TGTGCCAGCAGCGTAGAAGGGGTCCAGCCCCAGCATTTT
j_call: TRBJ2-1; clone_size: .; v_call: TRBV5-1; cdr3_length: 15; d_call: .; cdr3_aa: CASSRRRSSYNEQFF; cdr3_nt: TGCGCCAGCAGCAGGCGGAGAAGCTCCTACAATGAGCAGTTCTTC
j_call: TRBJ2-1; clone_size: .; v_call: TRBV7-8; cdr3_length: 16; d_call: .; cdr3_aa: CASSPFSGEYYNEQFF; cdr3_nt: TGTGCCAGCAGCCCCTTTAGCGGCGAATACTACAATGAGCAGTTCTTC
j_call: TRBJ2-1; clone_size: .; v_call: TRBV4-2; cdr3_length: 17; d_call: .; cdr3_aa: CASSQDPPGLYGGEQFF; cdr3_nt: TGTGCCAGCAGCCAAGATCCGCCCGGACTGTATGGCGGCGAGCAGTTCTTC
j_call: TRBJ2-2; clone_size: .; v_call: TRBV2; cdr3_length: 12; d_call: .; cdr3_aa: CASPSNTGELFF; cdr3_nt: TGTGCCAGCCCCTCGAACACCGGGGAGCTGTTTTTT
j_call: TRBJ2-2; clone_size: .; v_call: TRBV18; cdr3_length: 16; d_call: .; cdr3_aa: CASSTQGPPNTGELFF; cdr3_nt: TGTGCCAGCTCTACCCAGGGCCCCCCGAACACCGGGGAGCTGTTTTTT
j_call: TRBJ2-3; clone_size: few; v_call: TRBV11-2; cdr3_length: 13; d_call: .; cdr3_aa: CASSYRESDTQYF; cdr3_nt: TGTGCCAGCAGCTACCGGGAGTCAGATACGCAGTATTTT
j_call: TRBJ2-7; clone_size: .; v_call: TRBV30; cdr3_length: 14; d_call: TRBD1; cdr3_aa: CAFSPGTGTYEQYF; cdr3_nt: TGTGCCTTCTCCCCCGGGACAGGGACCTACGAGCAGTACTTC
j_call: TRBJ2-7; clone_size: .; v_call: TRBV6-6; cdr3_length: 14; d_call: TRBD2; cdr3_aa: CASSGNSGGDEQYF; cdr3_nt: TGTGCCAGCAGTGGTAATAGCGGGGGGGACGAGCAGTACTTC
j_call: TRBJ1-1; clone_size: .; v_call: TRBV6-1; cdr3_length: 17; d_call: .; cdr3_aa: CASSEAWTALMNTEAFF; cdr3_nt: TGTGCCAGCAGTGAAGCCTGGACAGCTCTTATGAACACTGAAGCTTTCTTT
j_call: TRBJ2-6; clone_size: .; v_call: TRBV4-1; cdr3_length: 19; d_call: TRBD2; cdr3_aa: CASSQALAGGGSGANVLTF; cdr3_nt: TGCGCCAGCAGCCAAGCTCTAGCGGGAGGCGGATCTGGGGCCAACGTCCTGACTTTC
j_call: TRBJ2-5; clone_size: .; v_call: TRBV23-1; cdr3_length: 14; d_call: TRBD1; cdr3_aa: CASRQRGREETQYF; cdr3_nt: TGCGCCAGCAGGCAGAGGGGGCGCGAAGAGACCCAGTACTTC
j_call: TRBJ2-1; clone_size: .; v_call: TRBV30; cdr3_length: 14; d_call: .; cdr3_aa: CAWSGTVGYNEQFF; cdr3_nt: TGTGCCTGGAGTGGGACAGTGGGGTACAATGAGCAGTTCTTC
j_call: TRBJ2-1; clone_size: .; v_call: TRBV23-1; cdr3_length: 19; d_call: TRBD1; cdr3_aa: CASRRGTGVAVPSYNEQFF; cdr3_nt: TGCGCCAGCAGAAGGGGGACAGGGGTAGCGGTCCCCTCCTACAATGAGCAGTTCTTC
j_call: TRBJ1-1; clone_size: .; v_call: TRBV6-1; cdr3_length: 13; d_call: .; cdr3_aa: CASRRTVLTEAFF; cdr3_nt: TGTGCCAGCAGACGGACAGTGCTCACTGAAGCTTTCTTT
j_call: TRBJ2-3; clone_size: once; v_call: TRBV5-1; cdr3_length: 14; d_call: .; cdr3_aa: CASSLDRGGDTQYF; cdr3_nt: TGCGCCAGCAGCTTGGACAGGGGGGGAGATACGCAGTATTTT
j_call: TRBJ2-5; clone_size: .; v_call: TRBV9; cdr3_length: 13; d_call: .; cdr3_aa: CASSVATGETQYF; cdr3_nt: TGTGCCAGCAGCGTAGCTACAGGGGAGACCCAGTACTTC
j_call: TRBJ2-3; clone_size: .; v_call: TRBV9; cdr3_length: 15; d_call: .; cdr3_aa: CASSVGWRSTDTQYF; cdr3_nt: TGTGCCAGCAGCGTAGGATGGCGGAGCACAGATACGCAGTATTTT
j_call: TRBJ1-1; clone_size: .; v_call: TRBV14; cdr3_length: 14; d_call: .; cdr3_aa: CASSQVRVNTEAFF; cdr3_nt: TGTGCCAGCAGCCAAGTGAGAGTAAACACTGAAGCTTTCTTT
j_call: TRBJ1-3; clone_size: .; v_call: TRBV11-2; cdr3_length: 19; d_call: TRBD1; cdr3_aa: CASSLALFGTASSGNTIYF; cdr3_nt: TGTGCCAGCAGCTTAGCCTTATTCGGGACAGCGAGCTCTGGAAACACCATATATTTT
j_call: TRBJ1-2; clone_size: .; v_call: TRBV9; cdr3_length: 14; d_call: TRBD1; cdr3_aa: CASSPSGTAYGYTF; cdr3_nt: TGTGCCAGCAGCCCCTCCGGGACAGCCTATGGCTACACCTTC
j_call: TRBJ2-7; clone_size: .; v_call: TRBV4-3; cdr3_length: 14; d_call: TRBD1; cdr3_aa: CASSHFRDRVEQYF; cdr3_nt: TGCGCCAGCAGCCATTTCCGGGACAGGGTCGAGCAGTACTTC
j_call: TRBJ1-2; clone_size: .; v_call: TRBV10-3; cdr3_length: 14; d_call: .; cdr3_aa: CAISDRGYNYGYTF; cdr3_nt: TGTGCCATCAGTGACAGGGGATACAACTATGGCTACACCTTC
j_call: TRBJ1-2; clone_size: once; v_call: TRBV9; cdr3_length: 11; d_call: .; cdr3_aa: CASSGSGVYTF; cdr3_nt: TGTGCCAGCAGCGGCAGTGGAGTCTACACCTTC
j_call: TRBJ1-1; clone_size: .; v_call: TRBV5-1; cdr3_length: 15; d_call: .; cdr3_aa: CASSLEGGVDTEAFF; cdr3_nt: TGCGCCAGCAGCTTGGAGGGAGGGGTGGACACTGAAGCTTTCTTT
j_call: TRBJ1-1; clone_size: .; v_call: TRBV6-5; cdr3_length: 16; d_call: TRBD1; cdr3_aa: CASSYSGTGVNTEAFF; cdr3_nt: TGTGCCAGCAGTTACTCCGGGACAGGAGTGAACACTGAAGCTTTCTTT
j_call: TRBJ2-2; clone_size: .; v_call: TRBV12-5; cdr3_length: 17; d_call: .; cdr3_aa: CASGWAPGQNDTGELFF; cdr3_nt: TGTGCTAGTGGTTGGGCTCCGGGACAAAACGACACCGGGGAGCTGTTTTTT
j_call: TRBJ2-1; clone_size: once; v_call: TRBV27; cdr3_length: 14; d_call: TRBD2; cdr3_aa: CASTSGLAGNEQFF; cdr3_nt: TGTGCCAGCACTTCGGGACTAGCGGGCAATGAGCAGTTCTTC
j_call: TRBJ2-2; clone_size: .; v_call: TRBV5-1; cdr3_length: 19; d_call: TRBD2; cdr3_aa: CASSALRLAGEWEPGELFF; cdr3_nt: TGCGCCAGCAGCGCCCTAAGACTAGCGGGAGAGTGGGAACCCGGGGAGCTGTTTTTT
j_call: TRBJ2-1; clone_size: .; v_call: TRBV4-1; cdr3_length: 16; d_call: TRBD2; cdr3_aa: CASSQARLAGGGEQFF; cdr3_nt: TGCGCCAGCAGCCAAGCCCGACTAGCGGGAGGTGGTGAGCAGTTCTTC
j_call: TRBJ2-1; clone_size: .; v_call: TRBV6-5; cdr3_length: 15; d_call: .; cdr3_aa: CASRNMDFNYNEQFF; cdr3_nt: TGTGCCAGCAGAAACATGGACTTTAACTACAATGAGCAGTTCTTC
j_call: TRBJ2-3; clone_size: .; v_call: TRBV19; cdr3_length: 15; d_call: TRBD2; cdr3_aa: CASSNGGEATDTQYF; cdr3_nt: TGTGCCAGTAGTAATGGGGGGGAGGCCACAGATACGCAGTATTTT
j_call: TRBJ2-5; clone_size: .; v_call: TRBV4-1; cdr3_length: 13; d_call: .; cdr3_aa: CASSQGLEETQYF; cdr3_nt: TGCGCCAGCAGCCAAGGGCTAGAAGAGACCCAGTACTTC
j_call: TRBJ2-2; clone_size: .; v_call: TRBV9; cdr3_length: 14; d_call: .; cdr3_aa: CASGVGSNTGELFF; cdr3_nt: TGTGCCAGTGGGGTCGGGAGTAACACCGGGGAGCTGTTTTTT
j_call: TRBJ2-1; clone_size: .; v_call: TRBV7-9; cdr3_length: 12; d_call: .; cdr3_aa: CASSSDSLGQFF; cdr3_nt: TGTGCCAGCAGCTCCGACTCGCTTGGGCAGTTCTTC
j_call: TRBJ2-7; clone_size: once; v_call: TRBV29-1; cdr3_length: 13; d_call: .; cdr3_aa: CSVGVSGSYEQYF; cdr3_nt: TGCAGCGTTGGGGTTAGCGGATCCTACGAGCAGTACTTC
j_call: TRBJ1-1; clone_size: .; v_call: TRBV6-6; cdr3_length: 12; d_call: .; cdr3_aa: CASSTTGSVAFF; cdr3_nt: TGTGCCAGCAGTACAACAGGGTCTGTAGCTTTCTTT
j_call: TRBJ2-1; clone_size: .; v_call: TRBV11-3; cdr3_length: 15; d_call: TRBD2; cdr3_aa: CASSLGLAGGNEQFF; cdr3_nt: TGTGCCAGCAGCTTAGGACTAGCGGGAGGGAATGAGCAGTTCTTC
j_call: TRBJ2-3; clone_size: once; v_call: TRBV12-5; cdr3_length: 13; d_call: TRBD1; cdr3_aa: CASGLDRGDTQYF; cdr3_nt: TGTGCTAGTGGTTTGGACAGGGGAGATACGCAGTATTTT
j_call: TRBJ2-4; clone_size: .; v_call: TRBV7-2; cdr3_length: 17; d_call: TRBD1; cdr3_aa: CASSPSRDRITKNIQYF; cdr3_nt: TGTGCCAGCAGCCCAAGCCGGGACAGGATAACCAAAAACATTCAGTACTTC
j_call: TRBJ1-3; clone_size: .; v_call: TRBV19; cdr3_length: 14; d_call: TRBD1; cdr3_aa: CASRGQISGNTIYF; cdr3_nt: TGTGCCAGTAGGGGACAGATCTCTGGAAACACCATATATTTT
j_call: TRBJ1-4; clone_size: .; v_call: TRBV29-1; cdr3_length: 9; d_call: .; cdr3_aa: CSYNEKLFF; cdr3_nt: TGCAGCTATAATGAAAAACTGTTTTTT
j_call: TRBJ2-7; clone_size: .; v_call: TRBV29-1; cdr3_length: 12; d_call: .; cdr3_aa: CSVEDGSYEQYF; cdr3_nt: TGCAGCGTTGAGGACGGGAGCTACGAGCAGTACTTC
j_call: TRBJ1-1; clone_size: .; v_call: TRBV23-1; cdr3_length: 14; d_call: TRBD1; cdr3_aa: CASSPHRGLREAFF; cdr3_nt: TGCGCCAGCAGTCCCCACAGGGGGCTCAGGGAAGCTTTCTTT
j_call: TRBJ2-2; clone_size: .; v_call: TRBV18; cdr3_length: 14; d_call: .; cdr3_aa: CASSQTGNTGELFF; cdr3_nt: TGTGCCAGCTCTCAGACAGGGAACACCGGGGAGCTGTTTTTT